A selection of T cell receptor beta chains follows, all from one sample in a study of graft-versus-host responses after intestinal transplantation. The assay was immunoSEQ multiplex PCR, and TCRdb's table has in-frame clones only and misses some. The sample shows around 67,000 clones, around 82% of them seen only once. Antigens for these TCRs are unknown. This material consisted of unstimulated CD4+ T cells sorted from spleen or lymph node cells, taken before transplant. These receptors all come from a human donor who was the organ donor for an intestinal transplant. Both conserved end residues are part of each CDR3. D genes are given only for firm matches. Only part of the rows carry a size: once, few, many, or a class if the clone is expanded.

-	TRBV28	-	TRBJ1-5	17	CASSSVLARGGNQPQHF	TGTGCCAGCAGTTCGGTGTTAGCTCGTGGCGGCAATCAGCCCCAGCATTTT
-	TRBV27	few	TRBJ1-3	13	CATLDFSGNTIYF	TGTGCCACCCTTGACTTCTCTGGAAACACCATATATTTT
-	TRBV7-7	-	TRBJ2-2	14	CASSLTGGTGELFF	TGTGCTAGCAGCTTAACTGGGGGGACCGGGGAGCTGTTTTTT
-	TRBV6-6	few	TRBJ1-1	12	CASIEANTEAFF	TGTGCCAGCATCGAGGCGAACACTGAAGCTTTCTTT
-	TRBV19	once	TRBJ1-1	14	CASSAVGGDTEAFF	TGTGCCAGTAGTGCGGTCGGAGGGGATACTGAAGCTTTCTTT
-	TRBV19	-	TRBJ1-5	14	CASTRGGYGQPQHF	TGTGCCAGTACCCGTGGAGGGTACGGGCAGCCCCAGCATTTT
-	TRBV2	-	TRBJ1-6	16	CASSELGQGSLSPLHF	TGTGCCAGCAGTGAATTAGGGCAGGGAAGTTTATCACCCCTCCACTTT
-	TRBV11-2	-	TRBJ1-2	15	CASSRAGQGSYGYTF	TGTGCCAGCAGCCGCGCGGGGCAAGGTAGCTATGGCTACACCTTC
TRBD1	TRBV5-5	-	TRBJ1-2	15	CASSLAGDRVRGYTF	TGTGCCAGCAGCTTGGCGGGGGACAGGGTGCGTGGCTACACCTTC
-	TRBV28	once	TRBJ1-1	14	CASSLVAMNTEAFF	TGTGCCAGCAGCCTCGTGGCCATGAACACTGAAGCTTTCTTT
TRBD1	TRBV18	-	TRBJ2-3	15	CASSPRTGFTDTQYF	TGTGCCAGCTCACCACGGACAGGATTCACAGATACGCAGTATTTT
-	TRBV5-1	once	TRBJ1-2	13	CASSLRGEGGYTF	TGCGCCAGCAGCTTGAGAGGGGAGGGTGGCTACACCTTC
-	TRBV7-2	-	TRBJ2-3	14	CASSPPLSTDTQYF	TGTGCCAGCAGCCCCCCACTCTCGACAGATACGCAGTATTTT
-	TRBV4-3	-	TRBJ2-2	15	CASSQARVLTGELFF	TGCGCCAGCAGCCAAGCCAGGGTATTAACCGGGGAGCTGTTTTTT
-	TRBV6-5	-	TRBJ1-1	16	CASSYSTRGMNTEAFF	TGTGCCAGCAGTTACTCGACGCGAGGCATGAACACTGAAGCTTTCTTT
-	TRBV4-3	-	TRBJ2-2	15	CASSQAPVITGELFF	TGCGCCAGCAGCCAAGCCCCAGTCATCACCGGGGAGCTGTTTTTT
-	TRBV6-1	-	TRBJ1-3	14	CASSEANRGNTIYF	TGTGCCAGCAGTGAAGCGAACAGGGGAAACACCATATATTTT
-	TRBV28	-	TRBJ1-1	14	CASSLFIRGTEAFF	TGTGCCAGCAGCCTATTTATCAGGGGCACTGAAGCTTTCTTT
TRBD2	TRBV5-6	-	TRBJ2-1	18	CASSWFGSGVDSYNEQFF	TGTGCCAGCAGCTGGTTTGGAAGCGGGGTCGACTCCTACAATGAGCAGTTCTTC
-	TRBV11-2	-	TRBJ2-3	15	CASSLERGRTDTQYF	TGTGCCAGCAGCTTAGAGCGGGGGCGCACAGATACGCAGTATTTT
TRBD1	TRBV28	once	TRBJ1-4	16	CASSLFGTGVNEKLFF	TGTGCCAGCAGTTTATTTGGGACAGGGGTGAATGAAAAACTGTTTTTT
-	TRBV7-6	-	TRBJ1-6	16	CASSLAGGSYNSPLHF	TGTGCCAGCAGCTTAGCCGGGGGGTCCTATAATTCACCCCTCCACTTT
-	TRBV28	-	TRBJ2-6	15	CASSSPGAGANVLTF	TGTGCCAGCAGTTCCCCGGGTGCCGGGGCCAACGTCCTGACTTTC
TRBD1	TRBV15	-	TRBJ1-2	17	CATRRQGTYRSNEGYTF	TGTGCCACCAGAAGACAGGGAACCTACCGGTCTAATGAGGGCTACACCTTC
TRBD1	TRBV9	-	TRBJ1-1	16	CASSVPTGRKNTEAFF	TGTGCCAGCAGCGTTCCGACAGGGCGCAAGAACACTGAAGCTTTCTTT
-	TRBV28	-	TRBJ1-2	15	CASSLPRTPAYGYTF	TGTGCCAGCAGTTTACCTAGGACTCCGGCGTATGGCTACACCTTC
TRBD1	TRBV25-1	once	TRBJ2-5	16	CASSEFEGGGVETQYF	TGTGCCAGCAGTGAATTCGAAGGGGGCGGAGTGGAGACCCAGTACTTC